Below are 7 T cell receptor beta chains sequenced from a single sample in a study of OX40 agonist ivuxolimab in advanced cancers. The library came from the immunoSEQ multiplex PCR assay. The clones in this table, taken by TCRdb from immuneACCESS, are in-frame only. Not every clone is retained; where verified, under half of the shortfall comes from an unresolved V gene, and the cause of the rest is unknown. The sample table shows 95,000 to 100,000 clones, and roughly 80% are seen once. 4.5% to 6% of the sample rests with the top ten. The material was CD4+ or CD8+ T cells sorted from blood, obtained in a trial of the OX40 agonist ivuxolimab. These receptors were taken from an adult with an advanced solid tumor such as melanoma, head and neck, liver or kidney cancer.

This clone has only one observation. The gene calls are TRBV7-2 and TRBJ2-6, with 7 nucleotides matching TRBD2. Looked up from germline, CDR1 is SGHTA and CDR2 is FQGNSA. The CDR3 is made up of 14 amino acids. J lost 2 bases, V lost 5 bases, and 0 bases had no gene match. CDR3 DNA: TGTGCCAGCAGCCGGGGGGCTGGGGCCAACGTCCTGACTTTC. The encoded protein is CASSRGAGANVLTF.

This CDR3 is CSVIIHKTYEQYF. The CDR3, as DNA: TGCAGCGTTATAATCCATAAGACCTACGAGCAGTACTTC. The chain uses TRBV29-1 and TRBJ2-7; D gene unclear. The CDR3 totals 13 residues. With 5 bases removed from V and 2 bases from J, the gap between germline ends came to 13 bases. The germline CDR1 and CDR2 sequences are SQVTM and ANQGSEA.

V is TRBV11-2 and J is TRBJ2-6; 7 nucleotides align to TRBD1. CDR3 length: 19 amino acids. V shed 4 bases, J shed 2 bases, and the junction held 14 bases outside the gene matches. The germline V gene encodes CDR1 SGHAT and CDR2 FQNNGV. The CDR3 loop is CASSSIRDRGNAGANVLTF. The CDR3 DNA reads as TGTGCCAGCAGCTCCATCCGGGACAGAGGCAATGCTGGGGCCAACGTCCTGACTTTC.

V gene TRBV27 combines with J gene TRBJ2-7; 7 nucleotides align to TRBD1. Germline CDR1 is MNHEY and CDR2 is SMNVEV (reference sequence). Trimming at V came to 0 bases and at J to 2 bases, leaving 4 bases not matched to a gene. The CDR3 extends over 15 amino acids. The CDR3 protein is CASSLSGTETYEQYF. As DNA, the CDR3 is TGTGCCAGCAGTTTATCGGGGACAGAAACCTACGAGCAGTACTTC.

V gene TRBV5-1 combines with J gene TRBJ1-1; D not resolved. V was pared by 0 bases and J by 1 base, with 13 bases between. The germline V gene has CDR1 SGHRS and CDR2 YFSETQ. This CDR3 has 16 residues. The CDR3 loop reads CASSLAGRGGNTEAFF. DNA for the CDR3: TGCGCCAGCAGCTTGGCCGGGCGGGGAGGGAACACTGAAGCTTTCTTT.

The CDR3 protein is CASSQEPRGAYEQYF. The CDR3 bases are TGTGCCAGCAGCCAAGAGCCCCGGGGCGCCTACGAGCAGTACTTC. This chain joins TRBV14 and TRBJ2-7; D possibly uses TRBD1 or TRBD2 (5 bases each). Germline CDR1 and CDR2: SGHDN and FVKESK. V was trimmed by 0 bases and J by 2 bases, leaving 11 bases between them. The CDR3 consists of 15 residues.

The chain combines TRBV27 with TRBJ2-3; 12 positions match TRBD2. Germline V gene data show CDR1 as MNHEY and CDR2 as SMNVEV (reference sequence). This CDR3 has 18 residues. The ends lost 2 bases at V and 3 bases at J; junction bases unmatched: 9. The CDR3 here is CASSLPSGGARLTDTQYF. The CDR3 DNA follows: TGTGCCAGCAGTTTACCTAGCGGGGGGGCCCGTTTGACAGATACGCAGTATTTT.